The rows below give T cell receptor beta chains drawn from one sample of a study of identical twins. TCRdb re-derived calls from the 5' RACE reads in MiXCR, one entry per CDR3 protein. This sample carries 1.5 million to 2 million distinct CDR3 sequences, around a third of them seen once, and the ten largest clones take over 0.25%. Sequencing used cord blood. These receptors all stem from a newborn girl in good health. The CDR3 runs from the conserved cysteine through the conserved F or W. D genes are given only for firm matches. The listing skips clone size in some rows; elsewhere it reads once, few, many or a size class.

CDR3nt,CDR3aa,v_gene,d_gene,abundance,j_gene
TGCAGTGCTAGATCCTCCCCCGGTAGTGAGCAGTTCTTC,CSARSSPGSEQFF,TRBV20-1,.,few,TRBJ2-1
TGTGCCAGCAGCTCCCGGGACAGGGTAAACACTGAAGCTTTCTTT,CASSSRDRVNTEAFF,TRBV7-9,TRBD1,few,TRBJ1-1
TGTGCCAGCAGCCCAGGACAGGCTCGAGCTAACTATGGCTACACCTTC,CASSPGQARANYGYTF,TRBV11-2,TRBD1,few,TRBJ1-2
TGTGCCAGTAGTCCCCGGGGGATCTACCGCACAGATACGCAGTATTTT,CASSPRGIYRTDTQYF,TRBV19,.,.,TRBJ2-3
TGTGCCAGCAGTTTAGGTCTCCCAGGGCCCTCCAATCAGCCCCAGCATTTT,CASSLGLPGPSNQPQHF,TRBV27,.,few,TRBJ1-5
TGTGCCAGCAGCTTATCATCGAGAACAGGGAATGAGCAGTTCTTC,CASSLSSRTGNEQFF,TRBV7-2,.,.,TRBJ2-1
TGTGCCAGCAGCTTAGCGGGGACATCCACCAAGCGGGTCACAGATACGCAGTATTTT,CASSLAGTSTKRVTDTQYF,TRBV7-8,.,few,TRBJ2-3
TGTGCCATCAGCTTAGTTAGGGGACTAGCGGGAAAAGGTGGTGAGCAGTTCTTC,CAISLVRGLAGKGGEQFF,TRBV11-2,TRBD2,.,TRBJ2-1
TGTGCCAGCAGTTTTAAGGGTATCGGGGAGCTGTTTTTT,CASSFKGIGELFF,TRBV12-3/TRBV12-4,.,.,TRBJ2-2
TGTGCCAGCAGTCAAAAGGCAGGGCGAGTAGAGACCCAGTACTTC,CASSQKAGRVETQYF,TRBV12-3/TRBV12-4,.,few,TRBJ2-5
TGTGCCAGCAACAATTACGAGGGCAATGAGCAGTTCTTC,CASNNYEGNEQFF,TRBV2,.,.,TRBJ2-1
TGTGCCAGCAGCCTTTACTTAGCGGGGGGGCCGGGAAATGAGCAGTTCTTC,CASSLYLAGGPGNEQFF,TRBV3-1,TRBD2,.,TRBJ2-1
TGTGCCAGCAGTGAACTGAACAATCAGCCCCAGCATTTT,CASSELNNQPQHF,TRBV6-1,.,few,TRBJ1-5
TGCAGTGCTAACCGCTACGAGCAGTACTTC,CSANRYEQYF,TRBV20-1,.,many,TRBJ2-7
TGTGCCAGCAGTTACCGTTGGACAGGGAAAGCCTACGAGCAGTACTTC,CASSYRWTGKAYEQYF,TRBV6-5,TRBD1,.,TRBJ2-7
TGTGCCACCAGTGATTTGCCTCCCAGGGGGGCAGATACGCAGTATTTT,CATSDLPPRGADTQYF,TRBV24-1,.,.,TRBJ2-3
TGTGCCAGCAGTTCATGGGCGAGGGAGACCCAGTACTTC,CASSSWARETQYF,TRBV27,.,few,TRBJ2-5
TGTGCCATCAGTGAGTCGGGGGACAGCCTCCGCTACGAGCAGTACTTC,CAISESGDSLRYEQYF,TRBV10-3,TRBD1,many,TRBJ2-7
TGTGCCAGCAGCCCTCAGTGGGCTAATTACAATGAGCAGTTCTTC,CASSPQWANYNEQFF,TRBV11-2,.,.,TRBJ2-1
TGCGCCAGCAGCTTGGCCTTAACTAGCGGGATTGTGGACGAGCAGTACTTC,CASSLALTSGIVDEQYF,TRBV5-1,TRBD2,.,TRBJ2-7
TGCGCCAGCAGCAACCGGGACGGCACAGATACGCAGTATTTT,CASSNRDGTDTQYF,TRBV5-1,.,.,TRBJ2-3
TGCAGTGCTCGCGAACTAGGAGACCCCACAGATACGCAGTATTTT,CSARELGDPTDTQYF,TRBV20-1,.,few,TRBJ2-3
TGCAGTATTGGGGGCAATAGCAATCAGCCCCAGCATTTT,CSIGGNSNQPQHF,TRBV20-1,.,few,TRBJ1-5
TGTGCCAGCAGCGCAAATAGCGTCCCCCTGAATGAGCAGTTCTTC,CASSANSVPLNEQFF,TRBV9,.,.,TRBJ2-1
TGCGCCAGCAGCTTGGAAGGGGGGGGCGCCCAGCATTTT,CASSLEGGGAQHF,TRBV5-1,.,few,TRBJ1-5
TGTGCCAGCAGTGACGTCGGACAGGGGCGCACAGATACGCAGTATTTT,CASSDVGQGRTDTQYF,TRBV6-1,TRBD1,few,TRBJ2-3
TGTGCCAGCTCACCAGGGGGACAGAATAACTATGGCTACACCTTC,CASSPGGQNNYGYTF,TRBV18,TRBD1,few,TRBJ1-2
TGTGCCAGCAGACTGCCCTACGAGCAGTACTTC,CASRLPYEQYF,TRBV2,.,many,TRBJ2-7
TGTGCCAGCCTCACCCGGACGAGGGGCCCAACTAATGAAAAACTGTTTTTT,CASLTRTRGPTNEKLFF,TRBV6-2/TRBV6-3,.,.,TRBJ1-4
TGTGCCAGCAGCCAAACAAAGACAGGGAGGGCTTTCTTT,CASSQTKTGRAFF,TRBV14,TRBD1,.,TRBJ1-1
TGTGCCGGCAGCTTTCTCAGGGCCGCCACCAGCACAGATACGCAGTATTTT,CAGSFLRAATSTDTQYF,TRBV6-6,.,.,TRBJ2-3
TGTGCCAGCAGTTTATCTCGACTAAAGGGCACAGATACGCAGTATTTT,CASSLSRLKGTDTQYF,TRBV27,.,few,TRBJ2-3
TGTGCCAGCAGCTTCCACGATGAGCAGTTCTTC,CASSFHDEQFF,TRBV7-2,.,.,TRBJ2-1
TGCAGTGCTAGAGGAGATAGGGAACTAGCGGCGAATGAGCAGTTCTTC,CSARGDRELAANEQFF,TRBV20-1,TRBD2,few,TRBJ2-1
TGCGCCAGCAGCTTGGGGCTTGCGGGAGTTTTCGGTTACAATGAGCAGTTCTTC,CASSLGLAGVFGYNEQFF,TRBV5-1,TRBD2,.,TRBJ2-1
TGTGCCAGCAGCGCGGGACTAGCGTATTCCACAGATACGCAGTATTTT,CASSAGLAYSTDTQYF,TRBV11-2,TRBD2,.,TRBJ2-3
TGTGCCATCAGTGAGTCGAGGGGGACAGGGACCTACGAGCAGTACTTC,CAISESRGTGTYEQYF,TRBV10-3,TRBD1,few,TRBJ2-7
TGCAGTGCTAGAGCCTTTATAGCGGGAGAGGCATCTACGAGCCAAGAGACCCAGTACTTC,CSARAFIAGEASTSQETQYF,TRBV20-1,TRBD2,.,TRBJ2-5
TGTGCCAGCAACTTTCCGGGAGCCACCTACGAGCAGTACTTC,CASNFPGATYEQYF,TRBV6-6,.,.,TRBJ2-7
TGTGCCAGCAGCTTTCCTCTCTCGGGAGACACAGATACGCAGTATTTT,CASSFPLSGDTDTQYF,TRBV7-2,.,.,TRBJ2-3
TGCAGTGCTAGTATTGGCGGCAACACCGGGGAGCTGTTTTTT,CSASIGGNTGELFF,TRBV20-1,.,.,TRBJ2-2